These T cell receptor beta chains were read from a single sample in a study of T cells in Graves' hyperthyroidism and ophthalmopathy. TCRdb used MiXCR to reprocess the multiplex PCR reads, holding one entry per CDR3 protein. The table shows 95,000 to 110,000 distinct CDR3 sequences, with approximately 15% occurring only once. The sample taken for sequencing was blood. The receptors were gathered from a woman aged 50 to 60 with Graves' hyperthyroidism. The conserved cysteine and the conserved F or W are not part of the CDR3 here. Some rows mark clone size as missing; the rest say once, few, many or name a class of expanded clone.

TRBJ1-1 | TRBV18 | many | 13 | ASSPSTGANTEAF
TRBJ1-2 | TRBV11-2 | NA | 12 | ASSQEPDNYGYT
TRBJ2-2 | TRBV5-1 | many | 14 | ASSLASGSNTGELF
TRBJ2-3 | TRBV5-1 | many | 14 | ASSLGQGIRTDTQY
TRBJ1-6 | TRBV28 | many | 13 | ASSLPLGHGSPLH
TRBJ2-5 | TRBV3-1 | many | 12 | ASSQAAGGGTQY
TRBJ2-6 | TRBV28 | NA | 10 | ASSPAPGQGS
TRBJ2-2 | TRBV6-2/TRBV6-3 | many | 12 | ASSRDSNTGELF
TRBJ1-1 | TRBV28 | few | 10 | ASSLFASEAF
TRBJ2-1 | TRBV28 | many | 14 | ASSLSGRNSYNEQF
TRBJ2-2 | TRBV30 | many | 13 | AWSVGREMAGELF
TRBJ1-2 | TRBV20-1 | many | 13 | SARDEPGQTYGYT
TRBJ2-5 | TRBV2 | NA | 13 | ASRKTSGLQETQY
TRBJ2-7 | TRBV20-1 | once | 12 | SARGALPYYEQY
TRBJ1-4 | TRBV5-8 | many | 13 | ASSLESATNEKLF
TRBJ2-3 | TRBV4-1 | many | 15 | ASSQEGNGLATDTQY
TRBJ2-3 | TRBV7-3 | many | 12 | ASSYRGETDTQY
TRBJ2-5 | TRBV20-1 | many | 11 | SASADGDGTQY
TRBJ2-7 | TRBV4-2 | NA | 13 | ASSQDVGSPSEQY
TRBJ2-1 | TRBV11-2 | NA | 14 | ASSPLTVSSYNEQF
TRBJ2-2 | TRBV2 | many | 14 | ASSPWATGWTGELF
TRBJ2-3 | TRBV14 | few | 12 | ASNPPGGTDTQY
TRBJ2-1 | TRBV5-1 | many | 12 | ASSSGTSVGEQF
TRBJ2-1 | TRBV27 | many | 13 | ASSLIGSTYNEQF
TRBJ2-7 | TRBV28 | many | 12 | ASKDDRETYEQY
TRBJ2-3 | TRBV12-3/TRBV12-4 | many | 13 | ASSPQGRSTDTQY
TRBJ1-1 | TRBV2 | NA | 11 | ASTGQLNTEAL
TRBJ2-7 | TRBV20-1 | many | 11 | SARDRTPYEQY
TRBJ1-1 | TRBV11-1 | many | 14 | ASSSFRGQLNAEAF
TRBJ1-4 | TRBV12-3/TRBV12-4 | NA | 13 | ASRLTVRGNEKLF
TRBJ2-6 | TRBV7-6 | many | 13 | ASSFPGTGANVLT
TRBJ2-1 | TRBV27 | many | 11 | ASSSTGINEQF
TRBJ2-1 | TRBV14 | NA | 13 | ASSPLDRGRHEQF
TRBJ2-3 | TRBV10-3 | NA | 14 | AISEWSGKSTDTQY
TRBJ2-1 | TRBV27 | many | 13 | ASSSYLSSYNEQF
TRBJ1-2 | TRBV12-3/TRBV12-4 | many | 14 | ASSFGQGQANYGYT
TRBJ2-1 | TRBV12-3/TRBV12-4 | NA | 15 | ASSPYVWGGGGNEQF
TRBJ1-5 | TRBV28 | many | 14 | ASSSHGTASNQPQH
TRBJ1-1 | TRBV28 | many | 12 | ASSSRTVGTEAF
TRBJ2-1 | TRBV7-8 | few | 13 | ASSLDRGAYNEQF
TRBJ1-1 | TRBV6-1 | many | 11 | ASREKGNTEAF
TRBJ2-7 | TRBV5-1 | few | 13 | ASSLVLLAGAEQY
TRBJ1-1 | TRBV5-1 | many | 12 | ASSLTDMNTEAF
TRBJ2-7 | TRBV28 | many | 12 | ASSDSSGSYEQY
TRBJ2-5 | TRBV7-9 | few | 15 | ASSSSLAGGFQETQY
TRBJ2-3 | TRBV7-6 | NA | 14 | ASSPLAGNSTDTQY
TRBJ2-1 | TRBV5-1 | many | 12 | ASSLPGNYNEQF
TRBJ2-1 | TRBV4-3 | NA | 13 | ASSQDRVGAGEQF
TRBJ2-5 | TRBV7-3 | many | 18 | ASSSWTGLAGVGRGETQY
TRBJ2-1 | TRBV11-2 | many | 13 | ASSLDGLADNEQF
TRBJ2-5 | TRBV12-3/TRBV12-4 | many | 12 | ASRPLGPQETQY
TRBJ1-1 | TRBV3-1 | many | 12 | ASSQDWVNTEAF
TRBJ1-4 | TRBV6-1 | many | 13 | ASSSGDFGNEKLF
TRBJ2-2 | TRBV25-1 | few | 13 | ASRGLAGVTGELF
TRBJ2-2 | TRBV6-1 | many | 12 | ASSRGVNTGELF